This is a list of T cell receptor beta chains from one sample in a study of T cell repertoires in cytomegalovirus infection. TCRdb reanalysed the reads using MiXCR and keeps one entry per CDR3 protein. There are some 940,000 distinct CDR3 sequences in the sample; approximately 31% occur only once, and over 12% lies in the top ten. No cognate antigen is known for these TCRs. The material was cultured CD8+ T cells from PBMCs, obtained from culture after CMV antigen stimulation. The source is a human donor in good health (CMV status not recorded). Some clones in this sample may be carry-over from other donors' samples. The CDR3 runs from the conserved cysteine through the conserved F or W. A D gene is named only where the DNA matches it firmly. Some rows have no size entry. The others give once, few or many, or a class for an expanded clone.

d_call	clone_size	j_call	v_call	cdr3_nt	cdr3_aa
-	-	TRBJ1-3	TRBV7-3	TGTGCCAGCAGCTTTATGGGGGGCTCTGGAAACACCATATATTTT	CASSFMGGSGNTIYF
-	-	TRBJ1-3	TRBV7-9	TGTGCCAGCAGCTTAGGGCTTCGGCGGGTCAGCTCTGGAAACACCATATATTTT	CASSLGLRRVSSGNTIYF
TRBD1	-	TRBJ1-2	TRBV20-1	TGCAGTGCCCTCAGGGGGCTCGGCTACACCTTC	CSALRGLGYTF
-	-	TRBJ1-2	TRBV19	TGTGCCAGTAGTATGGGCCTGGGGGCGGACGGCTACACCTTC	CASSMGLGADGYTF
-	-	TRBJ1-2	TRBV28	TGTGCCAGCAACCTTAATCGGGACGGTGATTATGGCTACACCTTC	CASNLNRDGDYGYTF
TRBD2	-	TRBJ2-7	TRBV12-3/TRBV12-4	TGTGCCAGCAGTTTTGAATTAGCGGGGACCTACGAGCAGTACTTC	CASSFELAGTYEQYF
TRBD2	-	TRBJ2-2	TRBV12-3/TRBV12-4	TGTGCCAGCAGTTTAGTGGCTTCTAGCGGGCCGAACACCGGGGAGCTGTTTTTT	CASSLVASSGPNTGELFF
-	-	TRBJ2-3	TRBV7-3	TGTGTCAGCAGCTTAAGTCGCTCCCCCACAGATACGCAGTATTTT	CVSSLSRSPTDTQYF
-	-	TRBJ2-1	TRBV15	TGTGCCACCAGCAGAGACCGGGGCCATGAGCAGTTCTTC	CATSRDRGHEQFF
TRBD2	many	TRBJ2-1	TRBV6-2/TRBV6-3	TGTGCCAGCAGTCCATCTCCCGGGGCGGGGGGGCTCAATGAGCAGTTCTTC	CASSPSPGAGGLNEQFF
-	few	TRBJ2-2	TRBV28	TGTGCCCTACGTTCTAACACCGGGGAGCTGTTTTTT	CALRSNTGELFF
-	few	TRBJ1-2	TRBV29-1	TGCAGCGTTGATTTGACCGATTTTCCCGGCTACACCTTC	CSVDLTDFPGYTF